Sequencing of this T cell receptor beta chain was carried out in a study of CD8+CD57+ T cells in acquired aplastic anemia. Findings and limits, study-wide: Controls did not differ significantly from patients in CD8+ Simpson's diversity.

Patients picked for sequencing had shown CD8+CD57+ cell expansion detected by flow cytometry. Genomic DNA constituted the template upon which TCR beta VDJ and CDR3 profiling was performed. TCRdb reanalysed the reads using MiXCR and keeps one entry per CDR3 protein. There are 180,000 or so distinct CDR3 sequences in the sample; roughly 50% occur only once, and 1.8% lies in the top ten. This clonotype came up many times. Its antigen is unknown. The sample taken for sequencing was sorted CD4+, CD8+, or CD8+CD57+ T cells (not recorded which) from PBMCs. The TCR originated in a human donor with aplastic anemia.

The CDR3 coding sequence is TGTGCCAGCACCCAGTCCAGCGGGGGTCATGAGCAGTTCTTC. It codes for CASTQSSGGHEQFF. V gene TRBV7-2 combines with J gene TRBJ2-1; 8 bases fit TRBD2. The V and J ends lost 7 bases and 8 bases, in that order; junction bases with no gene match: 10. Germline values: CDR1 SGHTA, CDR2 FQGNSA. This CDR3 has 14 residues.